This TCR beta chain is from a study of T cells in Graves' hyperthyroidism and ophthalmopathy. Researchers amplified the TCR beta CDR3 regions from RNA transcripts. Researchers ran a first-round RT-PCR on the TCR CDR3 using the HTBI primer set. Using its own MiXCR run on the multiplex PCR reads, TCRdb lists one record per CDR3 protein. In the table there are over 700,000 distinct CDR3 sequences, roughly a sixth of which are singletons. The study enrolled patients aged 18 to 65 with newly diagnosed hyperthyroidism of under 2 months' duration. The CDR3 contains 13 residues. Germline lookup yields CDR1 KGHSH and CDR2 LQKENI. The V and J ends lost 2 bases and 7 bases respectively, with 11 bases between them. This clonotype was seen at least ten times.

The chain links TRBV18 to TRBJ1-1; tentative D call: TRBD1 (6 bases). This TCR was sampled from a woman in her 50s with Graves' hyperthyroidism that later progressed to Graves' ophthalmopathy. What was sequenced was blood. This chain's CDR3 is CASSPSGTNEAFF. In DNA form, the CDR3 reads TGTGCCAGCTCACCATCCGGGACAAATGAAGCTTTCTTT.